Each of the 16 T cell receptor beta chains below was sequenced from the same sample in a study of cytomegalovirus exposure and HLA in healthy donors. The PCR employed 60 Vbeta primers together with 13 Jbeta primers. TCRdb keeps only in-frame clones here, not all; method: immunoSEQ multiplex PCR. This sample has about 160,000 clones, with about 80% found just once. The sequenced material came from PBMCs. The source is a woman aged 50 to 60 in good health and CMV-seropositive.

V gene TRBV2 combines with J gene TRBJ1-6; D gene unclear. The CDR3 spans 13 residues. With 4 bases removed from V and 7 bases from J, the gap between germline ends came to 8 bases. Germline CDR1 is SNHLY and CDR2 is FYNNEI. Written as DNA, the CDR3 is TGTGCCAGCAGTGGGATGACAAATTCACCCCTCCACTTT. The encoded protein is CASSGMTNSPLHF.

V gene TRBV19 combines with J gene TRBJ1-2; the D gene is possibly TRBD1 (5 bases). Trimming removed 4 bases from V and 4 bases from J, with 13 bases in between. Germline CDR1 LNHDA, CDR2 SQIVND (reference sequence). The CDR3 is 14 residues long. This chain's CDR3 is CASSRRDGVYGYTF. CDR3 DNA: TGTGCCAGTAGTAGGCGGGACGGGGTCTATGGCTACACCTTC.

The chain links TRBV5-1 to TRBJ1-1, with D possibly being TRBD1 (6 bases). The CDR3 loop spans 15 amino acids. Trimming removed 3 bases from V and 0 bases from J, with 12 bases in between. Germline-derived CDR1 and CDR2 are SGHRS and YFSETQ. CDR3 bases: TGCGCCAGCAGCTCAGGACAGAATCTGAACACTGAAGCTTTCTTT. It specifies CASSSGQNLNTEAFF.

The chain uses TRBV5-4 and TRBJ1-6; TRBD1 matches 8 bases. Germline CDR1 SGHNT, CDR2 YYREEE (reference sequence). Trimming removed 3 bases from V and 7 bases from J; junction bases left unmatched: 0. The CDR3 has 13 amino acids. Written as DNA, the CDR3 is TGTGCCAGCAGCTGGACAGGGAATTCACCCCTCCACTTT. Its translation is CASSWTGNSPLHF.

V and J are TRBV7-2 and TRBJ2-4, with D unresolved. The CDR3 sequence is 13 residues long. Germline CDR1 is SGHTA and CDR2 is FQGNSA. The V end was cut by 2 bases, the J end by 3 bases, with 5 bases between. CDR3: CASSLRYKNIQYF. The CDR3, as DNA: TGTGCCAGCAGCTTACGGTACAAAAACATTCAGTACTTC.

The V gene is TRBV9, the J gene TRBJ2-5; TRBD2 aligns across 12 bases. Trimming cost V 3 bases and J 5 bases; bases outside gene matches: 8. The CDR3 length is 16 residues. Germline CDR1 is SGDLS and CDR2 is YYNGEE. The CDR3 DNA reads TGTGCCAGCAGCGCGACTAGCGGGAGTGGTTGGGAGACCCAGTACTTC. Amino acid sequence: CASSATSGSGWETQYF.

V gene TRBV5-1 combines with J gene TRBJ2-3, with 10 bases fitting TRBD2. This CDR3 region has 15 residues. The germline V gene encodes CDR1 SGHRS and CDR2 YFSETQ. V lost 4 bases and J lost 6; bases outside the gene matches: 8. In DNA, the CDR3 is TGCGCCAGCAGCCAAGGACTAGCGGCCTGGGATACGCAGTATTTT. Its protein is CASSQGLAAWDTQYF.

The rearrangement links TRBV10-3 to TRBJ1-1, with D unresolved. The germline CDR1 and CDR2 sequences are ENHRY and SYGVKD. The CDR3 is 13 amino acids. The germline V and J ends were trimmed by 10 bases and 11 bases, with 23 bases remaining between them. CDR3 region: CASGAGLPTGAFF. The CDR3 region has the DNA TGTGCCAGCGGTGCTGGACTGCCAACGGGCGCTTTCTTT.

CDR3 DNA sequence: TGTGCCAGCAGTTCACAACCGGGACTAGCTAGGTTTAATGAGCAGTTCTTC. Translating it yields CASSSQPGLARFNEQFF. This sequence joins TRBV27 and TRBJ2-1, with 9 bases fitting TRBD2. The CDR3 loop spans 17 amino acids. The trim removed 4 bases at V and 7 bases at J, leaving 14 bases unmatched. Germline CDR1 and CDR2: MNHEY and SMNVEV (reference sequence).

This chain joins TRBV6-1 and TRBJ2-5; D is possibly TRBD2 (6 bases). Germline loops: CDR1 MNHNS, CDR2 SASEGT. The CDR3 covers 15 residues. V lost 8 bases to trimming and J lost 5 bases, with 21 bases between them. The CDR3 nucleotides are TGTGCCAGCTCCCCGTTCGGGGGTAAGGGGGAGACCCAGTACTTC. This translates into CASSPFGGKGETQYF.

The chain combines TRBV14 with TRBJ2-2, with D possibly being TRBD1 (5 bases). V was trimmed by 3 bases and J by 5 bases, leaving 10 bases between them. CDR3 length: 14 amino acids. Germline V gene data show CDR1 as SGHDN and CDR2 as FVKESK. The CDR3: CASSQGRRTGELFF. CDR3 nucleotides: TGTGCCAGCAGCCAGGGGCGAAGAACCGGGGAGCTGTTTTTT.

The chain employs TRBV4-3 and TRBJ1-2; 8 positions match TRBD1. Germline loops: CDR1 LGHNA, CDR2 YSLEER. V shed 0 bases, J shed 4 bases, and the junction held 10 bases outside the gene matches. The CDR3 covers 17 residues. CDR3 nucleotide sequence: TGCGCCAGCAGCCAAGAACCCCCCGGACAGGGTCGCTATGGCTACACCTTC. Its translation is CASSQEPPGQGRYGYTF.

The chain links TRBV6-1 to TRBJ2-3; D may be TRBD1 (5 bases). Germline CDR1 and CDR2: MNHNS and SASEGT. The V gene lost 2 bases and the J gene lost 0 bases, with 9 bases spanning the gap. The CDR3 is 15 residues long. CDR3 residues: CASSERQGSTDTQYF. The CDR3 coding sequence is TGTGCCAGCAGTGAACGCCAGGGAAGCACAGATACGCAGTATTTT.

The chain has TRBV9 and TRBJ2-7; weak D call: TRBD2 (5 bases). The CDR3 is made up of 15 amino acids. Germline loops: CDR1 SGDLS, CDR2 YYNGEE. Trimming left V 4 bases short and J 1 base short, with 15 bases between. The CDR3 protein is CASSRSPGSSYEQYF. CDR3 DNA sequence: TGTGCCAGCAGCCGCTCCCCGGGATCATCCTACGAGCAGTACTTC.

This clone was counted a few times. J is TRBJ1-1 and V is TRBV19; D ambiguous. The CDR3 spans 13 residues. Trimming pared 5 bases from V and 3 bases from J, leaving 10 bases between. Germline CDR1 is LNHDA and CDR2 is SQIVND (reference sequence). CDR3 DNA sequence: TGTGCCAGTAGTGAAGGGCGGGACACTGAAGCTTTCTTT. Amino acids: CASSEGRDTEAFF.

The rearrangement links TRBV5-6 to TRBJ1-2, with D possibly being TRBD1 (6 bases). This CDR3 comprises 18 residues. With 4 bases removed from V and 5 bases from J, the gap between germline ends came to 27 bases. CDR1 is SGHDT, CDR2 YYEEEE, per germline. CDR3 sequence: CASSGTLLRQDHPYGYTF. The CDR3 nucleotides read TGTGCCAGCAGCGGAACACTTTTACGACAGGACCATCCGTATGGCTACACCTTC. The variable domain in full, with the rest retrieved from reference TRBV5-6 and TRBJ1-2, is DAGVTQSPTHLIKTRGQQVTLRCSPKSGHDTVSWYQQALGQGPQFIFQYYEEEERQRGNFPDRFSGHQFPNYSSELNVNALLLGDSALYLCASSGTLLRQDHPYGYTFGSGTRLTVV.